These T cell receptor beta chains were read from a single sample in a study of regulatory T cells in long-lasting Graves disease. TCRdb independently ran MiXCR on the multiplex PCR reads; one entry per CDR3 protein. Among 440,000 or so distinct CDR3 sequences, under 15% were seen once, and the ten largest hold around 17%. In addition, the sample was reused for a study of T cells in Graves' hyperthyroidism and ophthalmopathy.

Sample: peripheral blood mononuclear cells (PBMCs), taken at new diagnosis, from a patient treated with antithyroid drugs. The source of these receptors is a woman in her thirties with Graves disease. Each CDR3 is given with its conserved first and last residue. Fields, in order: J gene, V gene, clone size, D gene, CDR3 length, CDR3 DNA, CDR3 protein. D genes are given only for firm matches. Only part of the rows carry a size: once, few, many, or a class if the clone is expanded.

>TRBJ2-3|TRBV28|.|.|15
TGTGCCAGCAGGGCCTGGGGGTATAGCACAGATACGCAGTATTTT
CASRAWGYSTDTQYF
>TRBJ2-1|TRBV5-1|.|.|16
TGCGCCAGCAGTCTCAAGATCCTTCAGGGAGGCAATGAGCAGTTCTTC
CASSLKILQGGNEQFF
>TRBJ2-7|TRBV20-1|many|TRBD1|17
TGCAGTGCACAAATTCTAATACGGGACAGGGGATCCTACGAGCAGTACTTC
CSAQILIRDRGSYEQYF
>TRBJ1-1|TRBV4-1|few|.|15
TGCGCCAGCAGCCAAGACAGGGGCGTGAACACTGAAGCTTTCTTT
CASSQDRGVNTEAFF
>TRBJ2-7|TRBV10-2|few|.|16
TGCGCCAGCAGTGAGTACCCGGCGGATTATCCCTACGAGCAGTACTTC
CASSEYPADYPYEQYF
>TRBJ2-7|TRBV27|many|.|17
TGTGCCAGCAGTCCACTCCGGACAGTTCCCAGCTCCTACGAGCAGTACTTC
CASSPLRTVPSSYEQYF
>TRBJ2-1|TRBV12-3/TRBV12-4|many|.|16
TGTGCCAGCAGTTTTGTACTATCGGATTCCTACAATGAGCAGTTCTTC
CASSFVLSDSYNEQFF
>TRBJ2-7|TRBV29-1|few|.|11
TGCAGCGTGGGACTTACCTCCGAGCAGTACTTC
CSVGLTSEQYF
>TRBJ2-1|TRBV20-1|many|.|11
TGCAGTGCTAGACCAAAATTGGACGAGTTCTTC
CSARPKLDEFF
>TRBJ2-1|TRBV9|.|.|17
TGTGCCAGCAGCTTCAGATACAGTTATGGGGGTTACAATGAGCAGTTCTTC
CASSFRYSYGGYNEQFF
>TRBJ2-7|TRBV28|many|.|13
TGTGCCAGCAGTTTCGCATACTCCTACGAGCAGTACTTC
CASSFAYSYEQYF
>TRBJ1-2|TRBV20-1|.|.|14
TGCAGTGCTAGTAGGACAGATGCCCACTATGGCTACACCTTC
CSASRTDAHYGYTF
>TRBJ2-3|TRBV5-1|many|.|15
TGCGCCAGCAGCTTGTCTAGCGTTAGCACAGATACGCAGTATTTT
CASSLSSVSTDTQYF
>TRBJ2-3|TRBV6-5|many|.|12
TGTGCCAGCAGTTCCACGTCTGATACGCAGTATTTT
CASSSTSDTQYF
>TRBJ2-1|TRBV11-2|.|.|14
TGTGCCAGCAGCCCGGACGACTTCTACAATGAGCAGTTCTTC
CASSPDDFYNEQFF
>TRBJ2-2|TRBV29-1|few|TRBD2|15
TGCAGCGTTGAGTCGAGCGGGGCGAACACCGGGGAGCTGTTTTTT
CSVESSGANTGELFF
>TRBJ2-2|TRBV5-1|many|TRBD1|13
TGCGCCAGCAGCTGGGACAGAACCGGGGAGCTGTTTTTT
CASSWDRTGELFF
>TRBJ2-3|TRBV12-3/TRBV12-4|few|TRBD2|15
TGTGCCAGCATCCCGACTAGCGGGAGGACAGATACGCAGTATTTT
CASIPTSGRTDTQYF
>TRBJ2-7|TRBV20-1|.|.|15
TGCAGTGCTCTTAACCTTCAGGGCCCAGTCTACGAGCAGTACTTC
CSALNLQGPVYEQYF
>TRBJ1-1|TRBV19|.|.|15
TGTGCCAGTAACGCGGACATACGAAGCGAGGCGGGGACTTTCTTT
CASNADIRSEAGTFF
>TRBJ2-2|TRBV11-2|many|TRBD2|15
TGTGCCAGCAGCCCCCCTAGCGGCCCCACCGGGGAGCTGTTTTTT
CASSPPSGPTGELFF
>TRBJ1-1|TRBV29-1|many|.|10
TGCAGCGTGGTGAACACTGAAGCTTTCTTT
CSVVNTEAFF
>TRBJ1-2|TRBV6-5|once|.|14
TGTGCCAGCAGTTCCGGACACCTTTACAATGGCTACACCTTC
CASSSGHLYNGYTF
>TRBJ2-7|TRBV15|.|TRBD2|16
TGTGCCACCAGCAGGGGTCTAACTAGCGGGAGTTACGAGCAGTACTTC
CATSRGLTSGSYEQYF
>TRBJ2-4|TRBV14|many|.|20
TGTGCCAGCAGCCAAGACCGGGTCGGATTGTTAGGGGATGCCAAAAACATTCAGTACTTC
CASSQDRVGLLGDAKNIQYF
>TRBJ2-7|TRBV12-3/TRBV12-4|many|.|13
TGTGCCAGCAGCCAGGACGGTCCCTACGAGCAGTACTTC
CASSQDGPYEQYF
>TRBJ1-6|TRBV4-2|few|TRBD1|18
TGTGCCAGCAGCCAAGATCCCCCCGACAGGGGTACTTTATCACCCCTCCACTTT
CASSQDPPDRGTLSPLHF
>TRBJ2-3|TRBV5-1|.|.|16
TGCGCCAGCAGCTTATGGGGGTCAACTAGCACAGATACGCAGTATTTT
CASSLWGSTSTDTQYF
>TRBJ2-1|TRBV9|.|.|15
TGTGCCAGCAGCGTAGGGGCTAGCGCAGGCAATGAGCAGTTCTTC
CASSVGASAGNEQFF
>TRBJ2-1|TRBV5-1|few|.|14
TGCGCTAGCACCCTGGGCGGTAGCGGTAATGAGCAGTTCTTC
CASTLGGSGNEQFF
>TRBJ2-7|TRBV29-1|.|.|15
TGCAGCGTTGAAGATTGGTGGGGAGCCTCCTACGAGCAGTACTTC
CSVEDWWGASYEQYF
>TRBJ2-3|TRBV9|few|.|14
TGTGCCAGCAGCGTAGACAGTCGCACAGATACGCAGTATTTT
CASSVDSRTDTQYF
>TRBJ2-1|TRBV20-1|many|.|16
TGCAGTGCTCGAGAAAGGGACATACGATCCTACAATGAGCAGTTCTTC
CSARERDIRSYNEQFF
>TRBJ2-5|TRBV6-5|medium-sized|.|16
TGTGCCAGCAGTTACCCTACCAAAGAGGGGCAAGAGACCCAGTACTTC
CASSYPTKEGQETQYF
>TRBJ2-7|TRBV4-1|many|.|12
TGTGCCAGCAGCCAAGACGGGAGCGAGCAGTACTTC
CASSQDGSEQYF
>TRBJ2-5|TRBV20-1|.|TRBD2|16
TGCAGTGCTAGGACTAGCGGTACCGCAGCAGGTGGGACCCAGTACTTC
CSARTSGTAAGGTQYF
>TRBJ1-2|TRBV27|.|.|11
TGTGCCAGCAGATCCATGCTTGGCTACACCTTC
CASRSMLGYTF
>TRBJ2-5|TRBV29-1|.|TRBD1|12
TGCAGCGCTAAACAGGGGCAAGAGACCCAGTACTTC
CSAKQGQETQYF
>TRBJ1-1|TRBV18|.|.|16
TGTGCCAGCCCACCGGGAGGGGTTAGTTTTTTCACTGAAGCTTTCTTT
CASPPGGVSFFTEAFF
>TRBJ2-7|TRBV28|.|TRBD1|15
TGTGCCAGCAGTTTAGCCCGACAGGGGATCTACGAGCAGTACTTC
CASSLARQGIYEQYF
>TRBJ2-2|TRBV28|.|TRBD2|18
TGTGCCAGCAGTTGGGGGGGTTACCGGGATGGAAGTAGCGGGGAGCTGTTTTTT
CASSWGGYRDGSSGELFF
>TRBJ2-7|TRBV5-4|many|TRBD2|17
TGTGCCAGCAGCTCCCCTATGACTAGCGGACAACTCTACGAGCAGTACTTC
CASSSPMTSGQLYEQYF
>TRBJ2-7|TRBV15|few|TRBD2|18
TGTGCCACCAGCAGTGGGGGGACGGGAGGCGGGAGAAGTTACGAGCAGTACTTC
CATSSGGTGGGRSYEQYF
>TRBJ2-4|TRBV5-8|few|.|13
TGTGCCAGCAGCTGGGACCGCCAAGACATTCAGTACTTC
CASSWDRQDIQYF
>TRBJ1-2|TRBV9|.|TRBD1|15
TGTGCCAGCAGCGTAGGCCGGACAGGGGTAGGAGGCTACACCTTC
CASSVGRTGVGGYTF
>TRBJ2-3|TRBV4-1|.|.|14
TGCGCCAGCAGCAAAGGTCGGCCGGTAGATACGCAGTATTTT
CASSKGRPVDTQYF
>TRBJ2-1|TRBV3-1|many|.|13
TGTGCCAGCAGCCAAACCCTTGACCCGGGGGAGTTCTTC
CASSQTLDPGEFF
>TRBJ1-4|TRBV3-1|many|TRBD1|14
TGTGCCAGCAGCCAAGATCGGGACAGAGAGAAACTGTTTTTT
CASSQDRDREKLFF
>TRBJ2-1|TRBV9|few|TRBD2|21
TGTGCCAGCAGCGCCCCCGAAGGACTAGCGGGACCCCGACCCTATTACAATGAGCAGTTCTTC
CASSAPEGLAGPRPYYNEQFF
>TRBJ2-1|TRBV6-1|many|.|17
TGTGCCAGCAGTATCCGGGATGGGGGGAGCTCCTACAATGAGCAGTTCTTC
CASSIRDGGSSYNEQFF
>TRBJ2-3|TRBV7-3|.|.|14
TGTGCCAGCAGCCTAAGCGGGTTTAAGGATACGCAGTATTTT
CASSLSGFKDTQYF
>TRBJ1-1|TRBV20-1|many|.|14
TGCAGTGCTAGAGTTGCGGCCCCGAACACTGAAGCTTTCTTT
CSARVAAPNTEAFF
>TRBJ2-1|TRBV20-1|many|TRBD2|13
TGCAGTGCTAGTATGGTGACTAGCGACGAGCAGTTCTTC
CSASMVTSDEQFF
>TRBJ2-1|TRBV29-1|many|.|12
TGCAGCGTTGAAAGACTAGTGGGTGAGCAGTTCTTC
CSVERLVGEQFF
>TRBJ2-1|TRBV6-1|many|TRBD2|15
TGTGCCAGCAGCCAGCGGGGCGCGAGTATGAATGAGCAGTTCTTC
CASSQRGASMNEQFF
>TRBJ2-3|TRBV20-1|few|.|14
TGCAGTGCCTCTCTTACTAGTGGCACAGATACGCAGTATTTT
CSASLTSGTDTQYF
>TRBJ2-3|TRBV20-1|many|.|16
TGCAGTGCTAGAACGGGACTCGGTTTTTACACAGATACGCAGTATTTT
CSARTGLGFYTDTQYF
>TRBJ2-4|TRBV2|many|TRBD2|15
TGTGCCAGCAGTGAAGCTTTAGCGGGAGGGTCCATTCAGTACTTC
CASSEALAGGSIQYF
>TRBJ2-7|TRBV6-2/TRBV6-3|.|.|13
TGTGCCAGCAGTTTCCTCGCTCCTTACGAGCAGTACTTC
CASSFLAPYEQYF